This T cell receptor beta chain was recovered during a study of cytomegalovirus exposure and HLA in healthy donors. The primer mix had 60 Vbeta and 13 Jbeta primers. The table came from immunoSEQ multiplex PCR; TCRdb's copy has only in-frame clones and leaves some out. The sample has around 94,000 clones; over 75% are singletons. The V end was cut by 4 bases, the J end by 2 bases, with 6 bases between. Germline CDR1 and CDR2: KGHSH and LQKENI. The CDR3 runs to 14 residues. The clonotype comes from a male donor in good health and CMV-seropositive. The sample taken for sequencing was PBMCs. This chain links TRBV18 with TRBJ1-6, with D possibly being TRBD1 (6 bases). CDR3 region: CASSRDTYNSPLHF. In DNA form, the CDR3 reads TGTGCCAGCTCACGGGACACCTATAATTCACCCCTCCACTTT.